The 27 T cell receptor beta chains given below trace back to one sample, sequenced in a study of blood T cell repertoires in COVID-19. The table came from immunoSEQ multiplex PCR; TCRdb's copy has only in-frame clones and leaves some out. This table holds about 280,000 clones, roughly 85% found once. Sequenced material: PBMCs or T cells enriched from blood (not recorded which). The receptors come from a man aged 35 to 55 who had been exposed to COVID-19.

The chain uses TRBV19 and TRBJ2-3, with TRBD2 matching 8 bases. Trimming at V came to 8 bases and at J to 4 bases, leaving 11 bases not matched to a gene. The CDR3 is 15 amino acids. Germline V gene lookup returns CDR1 LNHDA and CDR2 SQIVND (reference sequence). The CDR3 sequence: CASRASSGFSDTQYF. For the CDR3, the DNA is TGTGCCAGTCGTGCGTCTAGCGGGTTTTCAGATACGCAGTATTTT.

The rearrangement links TRBV11-2 to TRBJ1-1; possibly TRBD1 for D (6 bases). CDR3 length: 17 amino acids. The ends were cut back, 2 bases at V and 6 bases at J, with 22 bases in the middle. CDR1 is SGHAT and CDR2 is FQNNGV in the germline V gene. The CDR3 sequence is CASSLKMGHRLGSEAFF. The DNA for the CDR3 is TGTGCCAGCAGCTTAAAAATGGGACACCGGTTGGGGTCTGAAGCTTTCTTT.

This chain connects TRBV3-1 (or the pseudogene TRBV3-2) to TRBJ1-2; 10 bases agree with TRBD1. The CDR3 is 13 residues long. V shed 7 bases and J 8 bases; nucleotides not matched to a gene: 7. Germline V gene lookup returns CDR1 LGHDT and CDR2 YNNKEL (reference sequence). CDR3 nucleotides: TGTGCCAGCAACCGACAGGGGGCAGGAGGCTACACCTTC. Amino acid sequence: CASNRQGAGGYTF.

This clone was detected a few times. This chain links TRBV6-5 with TRBJ1-2; no definite D call. Trimming took off 0 bases at V and 2 bases at J, with 7 bases between the two ends. There are 14 residues in the CDR3. Germline values: CDR1 MNHEY, CDR2 SVGAGI. The CDR3 coding sequence is TGTGCCAGCAGTTACTCGCACAACAACTATGGCTACACCTTC. Translated: CASSYSHNNYGYTF.

V and J are TRBV28 and TRBJ2-7; no clear D gene. Looked up from germline, CDR1 is MDHEN and CDR2 is SYDVKM. CDR3 length equals 13 residues. Trimming left V 1 base short and J 3 bases short, with 7 bases between. CDR3 in DNA: TGTGCCAGCAGTTTATTGGGCAGCTACGAGCAGTACTTC. Its protein is CASSLLGSYEQYF.

The V and J genes are TRBV5-1 and TRBJ2-5; TRBD2 matches at 9 bases. Germline CDR1 and CDR2: SGHRS and YFSETQ. This CDR3 has 16 amino acids. The junction had 7 bases not matched to a gene; V was cut back by 3 bases and J by 1 base. The CDR3 sequence is CASSSQPSGTQETQYF. The CDR3 DNA sequence: TGCGCCAGCAGCTCCCAGCCTAGCGGGACCCAAGAGACCCAGTACTTC.

The rearrangement joins TRBV5-8 to TRBJ2-7, with TRBD2 identical over 10 bases. The V and J ends lost 1 base and 0 bases, in that order; junction bases with no gene match: 7. The CDR3 totals 17 residues. Germline V lookup: CDR1 SGHTS, CDR2 YDEGEE. The CDR3 protein is CASSLTTSGASSYEQYF. CDR3 in DNA: TGTGCCAGCAGCTTGACTACTAGCGGGGCGAGCTCCTACGAGCAGTACTTC.

The chain is built from TRBV5-8 and TRBJ2-5, with TRBD1 identical over 8 bases. With 1 base clipped from V and 4 bases from J, the junction kept 6 bases outside the gene matches. The germline V gene has CDR1 SGHTS and CDR2 YDEGEE. CDR3 length: 15 residues. The CDR3 coding sequence is TGTGCCAGCAGCTTGTCGGGACAGGTATTAGAGACCCAGTACTTC. Its protein is CASSLSGQVLETQYF.

This clone has a single count. V usage is TRBV12-5 and J usage is TRBJ1-5; possible D gene TRBD1, 5 bases. The germline gives CDR1 LGHNT, CDR2 FRNRAP. The V and J ends lost 6 bases and 4 bases respectively, with 16 bases between them. The CDR3 consists of 15 residues. The CDR3 coding sequence is TGTGCTAGTGGCCCCGGTGCAGGGATGAATCAGCCCCAGCATTTT. Translation: CASGPGAGMNQPQHF.

The chain has TRBV29-1 and TRBJ1-5; maybe TRBD1 (5 bases). The germline CDR1 and CDR2 sequences are SQVTM and ANQGSEA. The CDR3 is 14 residues long. V lost 7 bases, J lost 3 bases, and 16 bases lay in between. The CDR3 nucleotides are TGCAGCGCGAAGTTAGACAGACACAATCAGCCCCAGCATTTT. Translated, it gives CSAKLDRHNQPQHF.

CDR3 loop: CAWTGSGQGLYGYTF. CDR3 coding DNA: TGTGCCTGGACTGGCTCCGGACAGGGTCTTTATGGCTACACCTTC. The chain is built from TRBV30 and TRBJ1-2, with 8 positions matching TRBD1. Germline CDR1 is GTSNPN and CDR2 is SVGIG (reference sequence). V was pared by 4 bases and J by 5 bases, with 12 bases of the junction left unmatched. The CDR3 is 15 amino acids. The whole variable domain, filled in from reference TRBV30 and TRBJ1-2, reads SQTIHQWPATLVQPVGSPLSLECTVEGTSNPNLYWYRQAAGRGLQLLFYSVGIGQISSEVPQNLSASRPQDRQFILSSKKLLLSDSGFYLCAWTGSGQGLYGYTFGSGTRLTVV.

The chain couples TRBV21-1 to TRBJ1-4. TRBV21-1 is a pseudogene. The CDR3 is made up of 14 amino acids. The CDR3 region is CASSKAGRDEKLFF. In nucleotides, the CDR3 is TGTGCCAGCAGCAAAGCAGGGAGGGACGAAAAACTGTTTTTT.

As concerns this clone: The same CDR3 is also encoded by other DNA sequences in this sample. The chain combines TRBV28 with TRBJ2-2; unclear D gene. There are 12 residues in the CDR3. CDR1 is MDHEN and CDR2 is SYDVKM in the germline V gene. V lost 5 bases, J lost 1 base, and 2 bases lay in between. The CDR3 nucleotides are TGTGCCAGCAGTCTGAACACCGGGGAGCTGTTTTTT. Translation: CASSLNTGELFF.

This clone was observed once. The rearrangement joins TRBV5-1 to TRBJ2-7, with D maybe TRBD2 (7 bases). This CDR3 contains 13 residues. Per the germline V gene, CDR1 is SGHRS and CDR2 is YFSETQ. V lost 1 base and J 6 bases, leaving 11 bases between the germline ends. As DNA, the CDR3 is TGCGCCAGCAGCTTGCCGGGGGGCCCCGAGCAGTACTTC. It specifies CASSLPGGPEQYF.

This chain connects TRBV5-4 to TRBJ1-2; D not certain. CDR1 is SGHNT and CDR2 is YYREEE in the germline V gene (reference sequence). The length of the CDR3 is 13 residues. Trimming cost V 4 bases and J 1 base, with 8 bases left between them. In DNA form, the CDR3 reads TGTGCCAGCAGCCCCGACAATAACTATGGCTACACCTTC. The encoded protein is CASSPDNNYGYTF.

This clone showed up just once. The rearrangement joins TRBV19 to TRBJ1-5; no firm D call. The CDR3 extends over 12 amino acids. V lost 6 bases and J 2 bases, leaving 5 bases between the germline ends. The V gene's germline CDR1 is LNHDA and CDR2 SQIVND (reference sequence). CDR3 residues: CASREGNQPQHF. The CDR3, as DNA: TGTGCCAGTAGAGAGGGCAATCAGCCCCAGCATTTT.

The rearrangement links TRBV5-1 to TRBJ2-7; 8 nucleotides match TRBD1. J lost 3 bases, V lost 4 bases, and 9 bases had no gene match. Germline values: CDR1 SGHRS, CDR2 YFSETQ. This CDR3 spans 15 amino acids. The CDR3 sequence is CASSETGEVSYEQYF. The CDR3 nucleotides are TGCGCCAGCAGCGAGACAGGGGAGGTCAGCTACGAGCAGTACTTC.

This rearrangement joins TRBV5-4 to TRBJ2-1; 10 bases are a match to TRBD1. CDR1 is SGHNT and CDR2 is YYREEE in the germline V gene (reference sequence). Trimming cost V 3 bases and J 8 bases; bases outside gene matches: 5. The CDR3 totals 14 residues. This chain's CDR3 is CASSSGQGGHEQFF. The DNA for the CDR3 is TGTGCCAGCAGCTCCGGACAGGGGGGACATGAGCAGTTCTTC.

This clone was counted between two and nine times. The chain joins TRBV5-8 to TRBJ2-7, with unresolved D. The CDR3 length is 13 residues. The germline V gene encodes CDR1 SGHTS and CDR2 YDEGEE. V was shortened by 0 bases and J by 0 bases, with 4 bases between the two germline ends. CDR3 sequence reads: CASSLGSSYEQYF. The DNA for the CDR3 is TGTGCCAGCAGCTTGGGGAGCTCCTACGAGCAGTACTTC.

The chain recombines TRBV5-1 with TRBJ1-1; a possible D gene is TRBD1 (5 bases). CDR3 size: 15 residues. The germline V gene has CDR1 SGHRS and CDR2 YFSETQ. Trimming pared 0 bases from V and 4 bases from J, leaving 13 bases between. This CDR3 reads CASSLAGTFGTEAFF. The CDR3 DNA is TGCGCCAGCAGCTTGGCAGGGACTTTTGGCACTGAAGCTTTCTTT.

Concerning this clone itself: Germline is not matched at one junction end, which may reflect a read error. The gene calls are TRBV7-7 and TRBJ2-5; D possibly corresponds to TRBD1 (5 bases). This CDR3 region has 13 residues. Germline-derived CDR1 and CDR2 are SSHAT and FNYEAQ (reference sequence). CDR3 coding DNA: TGTGCTAGCAGCTCCCAGGGACAAGAGACCCAGTACTTC. This gives the protein CASSSQGQETQYF.

On this clone: The junction and the germline gene differ at one end; a read error may be behind it. This rearrangement joins TRBV5-1 to TRBJ2-1, with 7 bases matching TRBD1. The CDR3 runs to 15 residues. Germline CDR1 and CDR2: SGHRS and YFSETQ. The CDR3 loop reads CASSLQTGTVNVQFF. CDR3 coding DNA: TGCGCCAGCAGCTTACAGACAGGGACGGTCAATGTGCAGTTCTTC.

The chain carries TRBV10-3 and TRBJ2-7, with D perhaps TRBD1 (5 bases). V lost 1 base to trimming and J lost 5 bases, with 9 bases between them. Germline V gene sequence: CDR1 ENHRY, CDR2 SYGVKD. The CDR3 totals 13 residues. The CDR3 reads CAISEYLDNEQYF. The CDR3 coding sequence is TGTGCCATCAGTGAGTACCTGGACAACGAGCAGTACTTC.

V is TRBV5-1 and J is TRBJ2-5; 7 bases line up with TRBD1. Trimming took 4 bases from V and 3 from J; bases not matched to a gene: 6. The CDR3 is made up of 14 amino acids. The V gene's germline CDR1 is SGHRS and CDR2 YFSETQ. The CDR3 protein is CASSPGQLKETQYF. DNA for the CDR3: TGCGCCAGCAGCCCGGGACAGTTAAAAGAGACCCAGTACTTC.

In this sample, this clone turned up a few times. The V and J genes are TRBV6-1 and TRBJ2-7; tentative D call: TRBD1 (5 bases). V lost 0 bases and J 1 base, leaving 10 bases between the germline ends. Germline loops: CDR1 MNHNS, CDR2 SASEGT. This CDR3 comprises 15 residues. For the CDR3, the DNA is TGTGCCAGCAGTGAAGCGCCAGGGCCATCCTACGAGCAGTACTTC. Translated: CASSEAPGPSYEQYF.

This chain connects TRBV27 to TRBJ1-2; TRBD1 matches 9 bases. The CDR3 loop spans 16 amino acids. Germline V gene lookup returns CDR1 MNHEY and CDR2 SMNVEV (reference sequence). Germline trimming cut 4 bases from V and 4 bases from J; bases unmatched to any gene: 10. The CDR3 DNA reads TGTGCCAGCAGTTCCTCGGGACAGGGTACCCTCTATGGCTACACCTTC. Amino acid sequence: CASSSSGQGTLYGYTF.

V and J are TRBV6-5 and TRBJ2-2, with D tentatively TRBD2 (6 bases). Germline V gene data show CDR1 as MNHEY and CDR2 as SVGAGI. V was cut by 5 bases and J by 7 bases, with 11 bases left in between. This CDR3 comprises 13 residues. The CDR3 DNA reads as TGTGCCAGCAGTCGTGGGAGGCTCGGGGAGCTGTTTTTT. Protein: CASSRGRLGELFF.